This T cell receptor (beta chain) emerged from a study of T cells in Graves' hyperthyroidism and ophthalmopathy. Investigators excluded patients with uncontrolled infection, other autoimmune disease, pregnancy or lactation. TCR beta CDR3 regions were amplified from RNA. With the HTBI primer set, the TCR CDR3 went through a first round of RT-PCR. Each CDR3 protein gets one entry after TCRdb re-called the multiplex PCR reads with MiXCR. The sample carries 200,000 to 250,000 distinct CDR3 sequences, about a sixth recorded once. This clonotype was observed many times. Germline-derived CDR1 and CDR2 are SGDLS and YYNGEE. V was clipped by 2 bases and J by 0 bases, with 12 bases between them. The CDR3 loop spans 16 amino acids.

The specimen was blood. This TCR derives from a woman aged 18-29 years with Graves' ophthalmopathy. The chain recombines TRBV9 with TRBJ2-1; D unresolved. CDR3 loop: CASSVSPRSSYNEQFF. The CDR3 region has the DNA TGTGCCAGCAGCGTTTCCCCCAGGAGCTCCTACAATGAGCAGTTCTTC.